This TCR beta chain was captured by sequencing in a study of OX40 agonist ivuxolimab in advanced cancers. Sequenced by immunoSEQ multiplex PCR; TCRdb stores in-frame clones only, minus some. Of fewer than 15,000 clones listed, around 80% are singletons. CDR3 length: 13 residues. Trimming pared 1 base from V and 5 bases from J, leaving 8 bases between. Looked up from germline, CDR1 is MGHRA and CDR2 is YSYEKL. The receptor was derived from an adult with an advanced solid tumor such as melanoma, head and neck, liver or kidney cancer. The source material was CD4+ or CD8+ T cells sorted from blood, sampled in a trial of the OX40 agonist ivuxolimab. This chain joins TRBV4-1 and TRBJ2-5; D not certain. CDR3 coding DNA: TGCGCCAGCAGCCAAGGTCTAGGGGAGACCCAGTACTTC. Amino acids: CASSQGLGETQYF.